Each of the 23 T cell receptor beta chains below was sequenced from the same sample in a study of shared clonotypes between healthy human individuals. Clones were sequenced by immunoSEQ multiplex PCR, and TCRdb holds only the in-frame ones, with some missing. Of about 2.3 million clones in the sample, approximately 95% were seen once. Sequencing was performed on naive CD4+ T cells from PBMCs. Subset of the sample: CD45RA+ positively selected. The source is a young man in good health. Some clones in this sample may be carry-over from other donors' samples.

In the case of this clone: This CDR3 is also generated by other DNA sequences in the sample. This chain uses TRBV19 with TRBJ2-3; D not certain. Looked up from germline, CDR1 is LNHDA and CDR2 is SQIVND (reference sequence). Trimming took off 1 base at V and 3 bases at J, with 8 bases between the two ends. CDR3 length: 14 amino acids. CDR3 nucleotides: TGTGCCAGTAGTATAGCGCTGGGGACAGATACGCAGTATTTT. It encodes CASSIALGTDTQYF.

In this sample, this clone turned up once. The CDR3 here is CASSLELARSDTQYF. DNA for the CDR3: TGCGCCAGCAGCTTGGAACTGGCCCGTTCAGATACGCAGTATTTT. The chain links TRBV5-1 to TRBJ2-3; D unresolved. V lost 0 bases and J 4 bases, leaving 12 bases between the germline ends. The CDR3 is made up of 15 amino acids. Germline CDR1 is SGHRS and CDR2 is YFSETQ.

The chain couples TRBV23-1 to TRBJ1-5; possible D gene TRBD1, 5 bases. TRBV23-1 is designated an ORF whose function remains uncertain. This CDR3 is 14 amino acids long. Between the trimmed V and J ends, which lost 6 bases and 4 bases, there was a span of 13 bases. CDR3 nucleotide sequence: TGCGCCAGCAGCACCCAGGGTCCAAATCAGCCCCAGCATTTT. It is translated as CASSTQGPNQPQHF.

Remarks on this clone: The same CDR3 arises from other DNA sequences in this sample as well. The J gene is TRBJ1-1, the V gene TRBV5-1; no clear D. CDR1 is SGHRS, CDR2 YFSETQ, per germline. The CDR3 totals 15 residues. Deletions cut 3 bases from V and 1 base from J, with 13 bases between. CDR3 protein: CASSSYAKGNTEAFF. Written as DNA, the CDR3 is TGCGCCAGCAGCTCCTACGCAAAGGGGAACACTGAAGCTTTCTTT. Full variable domain (rest looked up from reference TRBV5-1 and TRBJ1-1): KAGVTQTPRYLIKTRGQQVTLSCSPISGHRSVSWYQQTPGQGLQFLFEYFSETQRNKGNFPGRFSGRQFSNSRSEMNVSTLELGDSALYLCASSSYAKGNTEAFFGQGTRLTVV.

The chain combines TRBV7-6 with TRBJ2-1, with 8 bases aligning to TRBD2. Germline trimming cut 2 bases from V and 6 bases from J; bases unmatched to any gene: 15. The CDR3 loop spans 18 amino acids. From germline, CDR1 is SGHVS and CDR2 FNYEAQ. The CDR3 region has the DNA TGTGCCAGCAGCTTACCCAAGGTGGGACGGGAGGGCCTCAATGAGCAGTTCTTC. Amino acid sequence: CASSLPKVGREGLNEQFF.

This chain connects TRBV4-2 to TRBJ2-3; TRBD2 aligns across 8 bases. Germline CDR1 LGHNA, CDR2 YNFKEQ. This CDR3 spans 17 amino acids. Trimming cost V 0 bases and J 2 bases; bases outside gene matches: 7. CDR3 nucleotides: TGTGCCAGCAGCCAAGACCCGTCAGCGGGAGTCACAGATACGCAGTATTTT. It encodes CASSQDPSAGVTDTQYF.

This clone appeared once. The chain has TRBV7-9 and TRBJ1-4; 9 bases agree with TRBD1. With 5 bases clipped from V and 6 bases from J, the junction kept 7 bases outside the gene matches. CDR3 length equals 15 residues. CDR1 and CDR2 from the germline V gene are SEHNR and FQNEAQ (reference sequence). CDR3 coding DNA: TGTGCCAGCAGCCCCAGGACAGGGGCAGATGAAAAACTGTTTTTT. Translation: CASSPRTGADEKLFF. Drawing the rest from reference TRBV7-9 and TRBJ1-4, the complete variable domain is DTGVSQNPRHKITKRGQNVTFRCDPISEHNRLYWYRQTLGQGPEFLTYFQNEAQLEKSRLLSDRFSAERPKGSFSTLEIQRTEQGDSAMYLCASSPRTGADEKLFFGSGTQLSVL.

The rearrangement joins TRBV18 to TRBJ2-3; D possibly uses TRBD1 or TRBD2 (5 bases each). Germline CDR1 and CDR2: KGHSH and LQKENI. The CDR3 covers 18 residues. V gave up 2 bases and J gave up 4 bases, with 22 bases separating them. The CDR3 region is CASSPINAGGTDPDTQYF. The CDR3 region has the DNA TGTGCCAGCTCACCAATTAACGCTGGGGGTACGGACCCAGATACGCAGTATTTT.

This chain joins TRBV5-1 and TRBJ2-1, with 7 bases matching TRBD2. The CDR3 has 14 amino acids. CDR1 SGHRS and CDR2 YFSETQ come from the germline V gene. V lost 6 bases, J lost 8 bases, and 11 bases stayed unmatched. The CDR3 loop reads CASIRGGLGDEQFF. DNA for the CDR3: TGCGCCAGCATCCGGGGAGGGTTGGGCGATGAGCAGTTCTTC.

The chain has TRBV6-6 and TRBJ2-5; 10 bases are shared with TRBD2. V trimming: 4 bases; J trimming: 7 bases; junction bases outside the gene matches: 6. Per the germline V gene, CDR1 is MNHNY and CDR2 is SVGAGI (reference sequence). The CDR3 is 14 amino acids. CDR3 coding DNA: TGTGCCAGCAGTTCTGCAGCGGGAGGGGGGACCCAGTACTTC. Amino acid sequence: CASSSAAGGGTQYF.

The V gene is TRBV7-3, the J gene TRBJ2-4; D gene unclear. Germline V lookup: CDR1 SGHTA, CDR2 FQGTGA. Trimming pared 0 bases from V and 8 bases from J, leaving 11 bases between. The CDR3 runs to 14 residues. Written as DNA, the CDR3 is TGTGCCAGCAGCTTAACTAGCTCTGGGGACATTCAGTACTTC. Translation gives CASSLTSSGDIQYF.

The rearrangement links TRBV30 to TRBJ1-4, with D hard to call. Germline CDR1 and CDR2: GTSNPN and SVGIG (reference sequence). This CDR3 spans 11 amino acids. Trimming took 5 bases from V and 10 from J, leaving 11 bases between them. This CDR3 is CAWAEGSKLFF. The CDR3 DNA follows: TGTGCCTGGGCCGAGGGCTCAAAACTGTTTTTT. The full variable domain, its missing parts supplied by reference TRBV30 and TRBJ1-4, is SQTIHQWPATLVQPVGSPLSLECTVEGTSNPNLYWYRQAAGRGLQLLFYSVGIGQISSEVPQNLSASRPQDRQFILSSKKLLLSDSGFYLCAWAEGSKLFFGSGTQLSVL.

The chain carries TRBV5-1 and TRBJ2-6; D gene unclear. This CDR3 spans 16 amino acids. The ends were cut back, 1 base at V and 4 bases at J, with 12 bases in the middle. Germline V gene data show CDR1 as SGHRS and CDR2 as YFSETQ. CDR3 sequence: CASSLRPLDGANVLTF. As DNA, the CDR3 is TGCGCCAGCAGCTTGCGGCCCCTGGACGGGGCCAACGTCCTGACTTTC.

The chain employs TRBV29-1 and TRBJ2-2, with 10 positions matching TRBD2. V lost 4 bases and J lost 2; bases outside the gene matches: 7. The CDR3 runs to 16 residues. CDR1 SQVTM and CDR2 ANQGSEA come from the germline V gene. CDR3 nucleotides: TGCAGCGTTGGGGGCCCTAGCGGGAGAAACACCGGGGAGCTGTTTTTT. Protein: CSVGGPSGRNTGELFF.

The sample holds a few counts of this clone. This chain joins TRBV30 and TRBJ1-5, with D tentatively TRBD1 (5 bases). The CDR3 covers 14 residues. Trimming stripped 2 bases from V and 0 bases from J, with 8 bases between. Germline CDR1 and CDR2: GTSNPN and SVGIG (reference sequence). Written as DNA, the CDR3 is TGTGCCTGGAGTAGGGACGGTAGCAATCAGCCCCAGCATTTT. Translated: CAWSRDGSNQPQHF.

This clone was counted once. This chain joins TRBV5-4 and TRBJ2-7; D assignment may be TRBD1 or TRBD2 (6 bases each). This CDR3 comprises 15 residues. V was cut by 4 bases and J by 5 bases, with 19 bases left in between. Germline values: CDR1 SGHNT, CDR2 YYREEE (reference sequence). CDR3 region: CASSPMRGETHEQYF. For the CDR3, the DNA is TGTGCCAGCAGCCCCATGAGGGGGGAGACTCACGAGCAGTACTTC.

The chain links TRBV28 to TRBJ2-1, with TRBD2 matching 8 bases. CDR1 MDHEN and CDR2 SYDVKM come from the germline V gene. This CDR3 is 15 amino acids long. Germline trimming cut 3 bases from V and 5 bases from J; bases unmatched to any gene: 6. The CDR3 DNA reads TGTGCCAGCAGTTTCACGGGACTAGGAGACAATGAGCAGTTCTTC. Protein: CASSFTGLGDNEQFF. Full variable domain (rest looked up from reference TRBV28 and TRBJ2-1): DVKVTQSSRYLVKRTGEKVFLECVQDMDHENMFWYRQDPGLGLRLIYFSYDVKMKEKGDIPEGYSVSREKKERFSLILESASTNQTSMYLCASSFTGLGDNEQFFGPGTRLTVL.

This clone was picked up a small number of times. This specimen includes other DNA sequences encoding the same CDR3. V usage is TRBV7-9 and J usage is TRBJ2-7, with D possibly being TRBD1 (6 bases). V was cut by 4 bases and J by 4 bases, with 8 bases left in between. Per the germline V gene, CDR1 is SEHNR and CDR2 is FQNEAQ (reference sequence). CDR3 size: 12 residues. CDR3 sequence: CASSSQGYEQYF. In DNA, the CDR3 is TGTGCCAGCAGCTCACAGGGTTACGAGCAGTACTTC. The whole variable domain, filled in from reference TRBV7-9 and TRBJ2-7, reads DTGVSQNPRHKITKRGQNVTFRCDPISEHNRLYWYRQTLGQGPEFLTYFQNEAQLEKSRLLSDRFSAERPKGSFSTLEIQRTEQGDSAMYLCASSSQGYEQYFGPGTRLTVT.

The chain employs TRBV10-3 and TRBJ1-2, with TRBD1 identical over 8 bases. CDR3 length: 15 residues. V gave up 4 bases and J gave up 4 bases; unmatched junction bases: 8. CDR1 and CDR2 (germline): ENHRY, SYGVKD. DNA of the CDR3: TGTGCCATCAGTGCGCGACAGGGGCAGCTCTATGGCTACACCTTC. It translates to CAISARQGQLYGYTF.

This clone was seen just once. The same CDR3 is also encoded by other DNA sequences in this sample. The V and J genes are TRBV28 and TRBJ2-1; a possible D gene is TRBD2 (6 bases). Germline-derived CDR1 and CDR2 are MDHEN and SYDVKM. The CDR3 contains 16 residues. The V end was cut by 6 bases, the J end by 1 base, with 16 bases between. The CDR3 nucleotides are TGTGCCAGCAGCTTTAGCGGAGGAAGGTCCTACAATGAGCAGTTCTTC. Translated: CASSFSGGRSYNEQFF.

In regard to this clone: The same CDR3 arises from other DNA sequences in this sample as well. The V call is TRBV9, the J call TRBJ2-1, with unresolved D. Germline V gene data show CDR1 as SGDLS and CDR2 as YYNGEE. With 2 bases removed from V and 7 bases from J, the gap between germline ends came to 7 bases. There are 12 residues in the CDR3. Here the CDR3 reads CASSVRANEQFF. Written as DNA, the CDR3 is TGTGCCAGCAGCGTCCGGGCGAATGAGCAGTTCTTC.

CDR3 residues: CASSQSPGSFQFF. CDR3 in DNA: TGCGCCAGCAGCCAATCCCCTGGCTCTTTTCAGTTCTTC. The V gene is TRBV4-3, the J gene TRBJ2-1; D not resolved. V was pared by 2 bases and J by 13 bases, with 15 bases between. CDR3 length equals 13 residues. In germline, CDR1 is LGHNA, CDR2 YSLEER.

The chain uses TRBV2 and TRBJ2-1; 7 bases agree with TRBD1. V gave up 10 bases and J gave up 7 bases; unmatched junction bases: 13. Germline V CDR1 and CDR2: SNHLY, FYNNEI. The CDR3 has 14 amino acids. The CDR3 spells CAIPRDSFSNEQFF. The CDR3 nucleotides are TGTGCCATCCCTCGGGACAGCTTTTCTAATGAGCAGTTCTTC. The full variable domain, completed using reference TRBV2 and TRBJ2-1, is EPEVTQTPSHQVTQMGQEVILRCVPISNHLYFYWYRQILGQKVEFLVSFYNNEISEKSEIFDDQFSVERPDGSNFTLKIRSTKLEDSAMYFCAIPRDSFSNEQFFGPGTRLTVL.